Listed here are 31 T cell receptor beta chains from one sample, sequenced in a study of blood T cell repertoires in COVID-19. Assay used: immunoSEQ multiplex PCR; TCRdb lists only in-frame clones, some missing. The sample shows some 180,000 clones, approximately 91% of them seen only once. Sequenced input: peripheral blood. The source of these receptors is a man aged 45 to 65 with COVID-19, enrolled during active disease.

The rearrangement uses TRBV12-3 or TRBV12-4 and TRBJ1-5, with D uncertain. Trimming cost V 7 bases and J 4 bases, with 8 bases left between them. This CDR3 contains 12 residues. CDR3 sequence: CASTTRNQPQHF. In nucleotides, the CDR3 is TGTGCCAGCACCACTAGAAATCAGCCCCAGCATTTT.

The V gene is TRBV30, the J gene TRBJ2-3; D remains ambiguous. Germline V gives CDR1 GTSNPN, CDR2 SVGIG (reference sequence). V gave up 2 bases and J gave up 1 base, with 10 bases separating them. The CDR3 totals 14 residues. CDR3 in DNA: TGTGCCTGGAGTCCCGCCCGGGGCACAGATACGCAGTATTTT. It encodes CAWSPARGTDTQYF.

The chain links TRBV10-3 to TRBJ2-6; 9 positions match TRBD1. Germline assignment: CDR1 ENHRY and CDR2 SYGVKD. This CDR3 has 19 residues. Trimming removed 2 bases from V and 0 bases from J; junction bases left unmatched: 8. The CDR3 loop reads CAISEDRGVLSSGANVLTF. CDR3 nucleotide sequence: TGTGCCATCAGTGAGGACAGGGGGGTCCTAAGCTCTGGGGCCAACGTCCTGACTTTC.

The rearrangement uses TRBV6-5 and TRBJ2-7; 12 bases line up with TRBD1. After removal of 10 bases from V and 11 bases from J, the junction contained 15 bases not matched to a gene. Germline CDR1 MNHEY, CDR2 SVGAGI. This CDR3 region has 14 residues. This CDR3 is CATQEGQGARYEYF. The CDR3 DNA follows: TGTGCCACCCAAGAGGGACAGGGGGCACGTTATGAGTACTTC.

In its sample, this clone was seen many times. This chain joins TRBV28 and TRBJ2-1; TRBD2 aligns across 8 bases. The CDR3 sequence is 15 residues long. Losses at the gene ends were 5 bases for V and 6 bases for J; bases not matched to a gene: 9. The V gene's germline CDR1 is MDHEN and CDR2 SYDVKM. CDR3 in amino acids: CASSPSGGVVNEQFF. The CDR3 bases are TGTGCCAGCAGTCCGTCGGGAGGGGTGGTCAATGAGCAGTTCTTC.

This sequence joins TRBV2 and TRBJ1-5; D perhaps matches TRBD1 (6 bases). The CDR3 covers 15 residues. Trimming pared 4 bases from V and 6 bases from J, leaving 16 bases between. Germline loops: CDR1 SNHLY, CDR2 FYNNEI. The CDR3 DNA reads as TGTGCCAGCAGTGTTGGGAGGGGGGATAGTCAGCCCCAGCATTTT. Translating gives CASSVGRGDSQPQHF.

In this sample, this clone turned up a few times. The chain is built from TRBV10-1 and TRBJ1-5; D is undetermined. V lost 5 bases, J lost 2 bases, and 7 bases lay in between. The CDR3 consists of 13 residues. Germline V gene data show CDR1 as WNHNN and CDR2 as SYGVQD (reference sequence). Here the CDR3 reads CASSNGRNQPQHF. The CDR3 DNA sequence: TGCGCCAGCAGTAATGGGCGCAATCAGCCCCAGCATTTT.

This chain connects TRBV5-1 to TRBJ1-5; no clear D gene. The germline V gene encodes CDR1 SGHRS and CDR2 YFSETQ. The CDR3 is 15 amino acids. The V gene lost 0 bases and the J gene lost 1 base, with 8 bases spanning the gap. CDR3 DNA sequence: TGCGCCAGCAGCTTGGGGGTCGGGAGCAATCAGCCCCAGCATTTT. Encoded protein: CASSLGVGSNQPQHF.

Notes on this clone: Since the CDR3 does not end with the conserved phenylalanine or tryptophan, this likely comes from a read error. This rearrangement joins TRBV6-2 or TRBV6-3 to TRBJ1-2; perhaps TRBD1 as D (6 bases). V gave up 2 bases and J gave up 4 bases, with 17 bases separating them. Germline V gene data show CDR1 as MNHEY and CDR2 as SVGEGT. This CDR3 comprises 16 residues. CDR3 sequence: CASSYAGQTISYGYTL. The CDR3 region has the DNA TGTGCCAGCAGTTACGCCGGACAGACAATCTCCTATGGCTACACCCTC.

This chain joins TRBV6-5 and TRBJ2-2, with D perhaps matching TRBD1 (6 bases). The CDR3 is 15 amino acids. V dropped 8 bases and J dropped 1 base, with 14 bases sitting between them. Looked up from germline, CDR1 is MNHEY and CDR2 is SVGAGI. The CDR3 reads CASSRDIENTGELFF. The CDR3 DNA reads TGTGCCAGCTCCCGGGACATAGAGAACACCGGGGAGCTGTTTTTT.

The chain recombines TRBV7-9 with TRBJ2-7; possibly TRBD1 for D (5 bases). The CDR3 runs 14 residues. CDR1 SEHNR and CDR2 FQNEAQ come from the germline V gene (reference sequence). Trimming pared 4 bases from V and 3 bases from J, leaving 13 bases between. CDR3 nucleotides: TGTGCCAGCAGCTCGGCTAGGGGCGGCTACGAGCAGTACTTC. Encoded protein: CASSSARGGYEQYF.

V usage is TRBV24-1 and J usage is TRBJ2-1, with 7 bases fitting TRBD2. This CDR3 contains 14 residues. Losses at the gene ends were 5 bases for V and 6 bases for J; bases not matched to a gene: 6. Germline lookup yields CDR1 KGHDR and CDR2 SFDVKD. The DNA for the CDR3 is TGTGCCACCAGTGCCCCTCGCGGGGGCAATGAGCAGTTCTTC. Its protein is CATSAPRGGNEQFF.

V is TRBV5-1 and J is TRBJ1-1; no clear D gene. Trimming left V 2 bases short and J 4 bases short, with 6 bases between. The CDR3 has 12 amino acids. Germline CDR1 SGHRS, CDR2 YFSETQ. The CDR3 bases are TGCGCCAGCAGCTTATCCGGCACTGAAGCTTTCTTT. This translates into CASSLSGTEAFF.

The rearrangement links TRBV28 to TRBJ2-1, with 10 bases that match TRBD2. The CDR3 loop spans 21 amino acids. Germline assignment: CDR1 MDHEN and CDR2 SYDVKM. The V and J ends lost 6 bases and 0 bases, in that order; junction bases with no gene match: 20. CDR3 DNA: TGTGCCAGCAGCCCAGCGCCGGGGACTAGCGCCGAACACAGCTCCTACAATGAGCAGTTCTTC. This sequence encodes CASSPAPGTSAEHSSYNEQFF.

The chain uses TRBV6-1 and TRBJ2-2; TRBD2 matches at 7 bases. Germline CDR1 MNHNS, CDR2 SASEGT. V lost 0 bases to trimming and J lost 2 bases; unmatched junction nucleotides: 3. CDR3 length: 16 amino acids. CDR3 protein: CASSEAGGINTGELFF. DNA of the CDR3: TGTGCCAGCAGTGAAGCGGGGGGGATCAACACCGGGGAGCTGTTTTTT.

This sequence joins TRBV19 and TRBJ2-5; 11 nucleotides line up with TRBD1. CDR1 is LNHDA and CDR2 is SQIVND in the germline V gene (reference sequence). The V and J ends lost 1 base and 1 base, in that order; junction bases with no gene match: 2. CDR3 size: 16 residues. The CDR3 region is CASSIGGTGGQETQYF. The CDR3 DNA follows: TGTGCCAGTAGTATAGGGGGGACAGGGGGCCAAGAGACCCAGTACTTC. Filled out from reference TRBV19 and TRBJ2-5, the complete variable domain reads DGGITQSPKYLFRKEGQNVTLSCEQNLNHDAMYWYRQDPGQGLRLIYYSQIVNDFQKGDIAEGYSVSREKKESFPLTVTSAQKNPTAFYLCASSIGGTGGQETQYFGPGTRLLVL.

V usage is TRBV24-1 and J usage is TRBJ1-2; no firm D call. This CDR3 is 15 amino acids long. V shed 6 bases and J shed 0 bases, with 13 bases lying between them. Germline CDR1 and CDR2: KGHDR and SFDVKD. The CDR3 sequence is CATSSASPTNYGYTF. The CDR3 bases are TGTGCCACCAGTAGCGCCAGTCCAACTAACTATGGCTACACCTTC.

The chain links TRBV5-3 to TRBJ1-5; maybe TRBD1 (5 bases). TRBV5-3 qualifies as an ORF whose function is uncertain. The CDR3 has 15 amino acids. V dropped 0 bases and J dropped 0 bases, with 7 bases sitting between them. As DNA, the CDR3 is TGTGCCAGAAGCTTGGCCAGGGATAGCAATCAGCCCCAGCATTTT. Amino acids: CARSLARDSNQPQHF.

The chain carries TRBV6-2 or TRBV6-3 and TRBJ2-3, with 14 bases fitting TRBD2. CDR3 length: 19 residues. V lost 2 bases and J lost 0; bases outside the gene matches: 7. Germline V gives CDR1 MNHEY, CDR2 SVGEGT. The CDR3 region is CASSYDWTSGGPSTDTQYF. CDR3 nucleotide sequence: TGTGCCAGCAGTTACGACTGGACTAGCGGGGGGCCAAGCACAGATACGCAGTATTTT.

The chain joins TRBV11-2 to TRBJ1-2; 7 nucleotides align to TRBD1. J lost 3 bases, V lost 0 bases, and 4 bases had no gene match. CDR3 length: 15 amino acids. Germline CDR1 reads SGHAT; CDR2 reads FQNNGV. Here the CDR3 reads CASSLDPGTDYGYTF. DNA of the CDR3: TGTGCCAGCAGCTTAGATCCCGGGACAGACTATGGCTACACCTTC.

The V and J genes are TRBV21-1 and TRBJ2-5; the D call TRBD2 from the table was never checked on the DNA. TRBV21-1 is described as a pseudogene. This CDR3 has 18 amino acids. CDR3 nucleotides: TGTGCCAGCAGCCCCCGGGGGACTAGCGGGAGGGCCGAAGAGACCCAGTACTTC. Its protein product is CASSPRGTSGRAEETQYF.

The V call is TRBV5-4, the J call TRBJ2-3, with D possibly TRBD1 on 6 matching bases. Germline V lookup: CDR1 SGHNT, CDR2 YYREEE (reference sequence). The CDR3 sequence is 15 residues long. Trimming pared 2 bases from V and 0 bases from J, leaving 10 bases between. CDR3 sequence: CASSFSGASTDTQYF. The CDR3, as DNA: TGTGCCAGCAGCTTTTCAGGGGCTAGCACAGATACGCAGTATTTT.

Notes on this clone: Other DNA sequences within the sample encode an identical CDR3. This chain links TRBV18 with TRBJ2-5; perhaps TRBD1 as D (6 bases). V was clipped by 5 bases and J by 5 bases, with 6 bases between them. The CDR3 spans 11 residues. Germline CDR1 is KGHSH and CDR2 is LQKENI. This CDR3 reads CASSRGETQYF. CDR3 DNA: TGTGCCAGCTCAAGGGGGGAGACCCAGTACTTC.

This clone was found once. The genes are TRBV28 and TRBJ1-2; 8 bases agree with TRBD1. The trim removed 4 bases at V and 3 bases at J, leaving 4 bases unmatched. This CDR3 spans 14 amino acids. In germline, CDR1 is MDHEN, CDR2 SYDVKM. This CDR3 reads CASSSRTGYYGYTF. The CDR3 DNA reads as TGTGCCAGCAGTTCCCGGACAGGGTACTATGGCTACACCTTC.

V and J are TRBV18 and TRBJ1-4, with 10 bases that match TRBD1. CDR3 length: 15 amino acids. In germline, CDR1 is KGHSH, CDR2 LQKENI. With V trimmed by 3 bases and J by 8 bases, 6 bases remained unmatched. CDR3 nucleotide sequence: TGTGCCAGCTCACCGGCGACAGGGGGCGAAGAAAAACTGTTTTTT. This encodes CASSPATGGEEKLFF.

This chain uses TRBV12-3 or TRBV12-4 with TRBJ1-2; 8 bases line up with TRBD1. J gave up 8 bases and V 6 bases, and 8 bases lay outside the gene matches. The CDR3 spans 13 residues. The CDR3 reads CASSRTGSDGYTF. The CDR3 DNA reads TGTGCCAGCAGCCGGACAGGGTCTGACGGCTACACCTTC.

The chain couples TRBV7-2 to TRBJ2-5; 9 nucleotides agree with TRBD1. The CDR3 runs 16 residues. Trimming removed 4 bases from V and 5 bases from J; junction bases left unmatched: 11. Per germline, CDR1 SGHTA and CDR2 FQGNSA. The CDR3 DNA sequence: TGTGCCAGCAGCTCCCACAGGGGGCGGAAGGTTGAGACCCAGTACTTC. Protein sequence: CASSSHRGRKVETQYF.

The chain recombines TRBV29-1 with TRBJ2-2, with TRBD2 as a possible D gene (6 bases). Deletions cut 0 bases from V and 14 bases from J, with 19 bases between. The CDR3 sequence is 14 residues long. The germline CDR1 and CDR2 sequences are SQVTM and ANQGSEA. The CDR3 DNA reads TGCAGCGTTGAAGACCAGGGAGGTCACGGGGGACTGTTTTTT. Amino acids: CSVEDQGGHGGLFF.

The V and J genes are TRBV6-5 and TRBJ1-5; unclear D gene. CDR3 length: 13 residues. Looked up from germline, CDR1 is MNHEY and CDR2 is SVGAGI. Trimming left V 9 bases short and J 4 bases short, with 13 bases between. The CDR3 here is CASSRGMNQPQHF. CDR3 coding DNA: TGTGCCAGTTCCCGGGGAATGAATCAGCCCCAGCATTTT.

Turning to this clone: Its ends do not fully match the called genes, so a read error is possible. V gene TRBV27 combines with J gene TRBJ1-2, with TRBD1 identical over 9 bases. The CDR3 is made up of 14 amino acids. Germline V gene data show CDR1 as MNHEY and CDR2 as SMNVEV (reference sequence). The CDR3 here is CAGSPWTGEVGYTF. The CDR3 bases are TGTGCCGGCAGTCCCTGGACAGGGGAGGTTGGCTACACCTTC.

This chain joins TRBV7-8 and TRBJ2-5; 9 bases map to TRBD2. The CDR3 runs 14 residues. Germline CDR1 and CDR2: SGHVS and FQNEAQ. V dropped 5 bases and J dropped 5; count of bases not matched to a gene: 6. The CDR3 region has the DNA TGTGCCAGCAGCCGCGGGAGGGCCTTGGAGACCCAGTACTTC. Translation gives CASSRGRALETQYF.